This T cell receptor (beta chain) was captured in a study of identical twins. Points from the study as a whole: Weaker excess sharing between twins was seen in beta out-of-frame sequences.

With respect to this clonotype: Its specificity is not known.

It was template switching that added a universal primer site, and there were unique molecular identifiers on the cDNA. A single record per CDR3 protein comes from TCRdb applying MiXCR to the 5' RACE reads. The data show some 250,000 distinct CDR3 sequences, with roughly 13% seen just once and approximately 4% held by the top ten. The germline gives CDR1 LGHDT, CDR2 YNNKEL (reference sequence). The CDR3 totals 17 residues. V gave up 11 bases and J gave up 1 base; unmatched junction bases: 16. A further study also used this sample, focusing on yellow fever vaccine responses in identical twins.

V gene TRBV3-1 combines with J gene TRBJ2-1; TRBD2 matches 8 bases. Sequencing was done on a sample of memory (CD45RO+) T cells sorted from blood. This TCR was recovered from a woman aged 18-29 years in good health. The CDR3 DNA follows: TGTGCCTCCTGCCAGTCCCCCCGCGGGGGGTCCTACAATGAGCAGTTCTTC. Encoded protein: CASCQSPRGGSYNEQFF.